This TCR beta chain was identified in a study of T-cell memory formation after mild COVID-19. The germline CDR1 and CDR2 sequences are SGHRS and YFSETQ. CDR3 length: 17 residues. The germline V and J ends were trimmed by 0 bases and 7 bases, with 19 bases remaining between them. TCRdb processed the 5' RACE reads anew with MiXCR; each CDR3 protein has one entry. The sample consists of around 370,000 distinct CDR3 sequences, around 21% of them appearing once. The TCR was taken from an adult woman who had mild COVID-19 (a few samples of this study predate the infection). Cell type and time point are not known. Material for sequencing was PBMCs or a T cell subset sorted from them (not recorded which). The gene calls are TRBV5-1 and TRBJ1-4; weak D call: TRBD1 (5 bases). The CDR3 bases are TGCGCCAGCAGCTTGGATAGGGGACCTTCTCGGGGTGAAAAACTGTTTTTT. Residues: CASSLDRGPSRGEKLFF.